Below, one T cell receptor beta chain is given with its context. What it recognizes is unknown. V gave up 5 bases and J gave up 0 bases, with 11 bases separating them. The CDR3 loop spans 16 amino acids. CDR1 is SGHTA and CDR2 is FQGTGA in the germline V gene. The sample originates from a study of cytomegalovirus exposure and HLA in healthy donors. Looking at the study overall: A data release that came early held roughly 90 million unique TCRs from HLA-typed donors.

Study results and limitations: The study labeled approximately 150 TCR beta chains cytomegalovirus-associated. Of the V segments, some could not be distinguished, including TRBV6-2 and TRBV6-3, and were excluded.

The primer mix had 60 Vbeta and 13 Jbeta primers. Assay: immunoSEQ multiplex PCR; the TCRdb copy retains only in-frame clones and omits some. The sample consists of about 140,000 clones, just under 85% of them appearing once. Sample: PBMCs. The chain uses TRBV7-3 and TRBJ2-6; D possibly corresponds to TRBD1 (6 bases). The TCR sequence derives from a man aged 25-45 years in good health and CMV-seropositive. The CDR3, as DNA: TGTGCCAGCAGCGTCACAGGGCCCTCTGGGGCCAACGTCCTGACTTTC. It is translated as CASSVTGPSGANVLTF.